The 18 T cell receptor beta chains reported below all come from one sample, sequenced in a study of OX40 agonist ivuxolimab in advanced cancers. This table comes from immunoSEQ multiplex PCR, and its TCRdb copy is limited to in-frame clones, with some not included. The sample consists of around 6,100 clones, over 70% of them appearing once. The starting material was CD4+ or CD8+ T cells sorted from blood, obtained in a trial of the OX40 agonist ivuxolimab. The receptor source for this set is an adult with an advanced solid tumor such as melanoma, head and neck, liver or kidney cancer.

The chain carries TRBV27 and TRBJ2-3; 11 bases align to TRBD2. CDR3 length equals 16 residues. The V gene's germline CDR1 is MNHEY and CDR2 SMNVEV (reference sequence). Trimming removed 3 bases from V and 5 bases from J; junction bases left unmatched: 7. The CDR3 protein is CASSLVLAGGVDTQYF. In nucleotides, the CDR3 is TGTGCCAGCAGTTTGGTCCTAGCGGGAGGTGTAGATACGCAGTATTTT.

In its sample, this clone was seen a few times. The rearrangement links TRBV6-4 to TRBJ1-2, with a weak D call TRBD1 (5 bases). V was clipped by 5 bases and J by 8 bases, with 12 bases between them. Germline V gives CDR1 MRHNA, CDR2 SNTAGT. The CDR3 length is 12 residues. CDR3 residues: CASSYGGEGYTF. For the CDR3, the DNA is TGTGCCAGCAGTTACGGGGGGGAGGGCTACACCTTC.

This clone is labeled as medium-sized. The rearrangement uses TRBV2 and TRBJ2-7, with TRBD2 matching 8 bases. Losses at the gene ends were 2 bases for V and 6 bases for J; bases not matched to a gene: 6. Germline values: CDR1 SNHLY, CDR2 FYNNEI. The CDR3 consists of 14 residues. The CDR3 region is CASSEPGGPGEQYF. CDR3 nucleotide sequence: TGTGCCAGCAGTGAACCGGGAGGGCCTGGCGAGCAGTACTTC.

By share, this clone counts as medium-sized. This chain links TRBV7-6 with TRBJ2-7; D not resolved. CDR1 is SGHVS, CDR2 FNYEAQ, per germline. This CDR3 is built from 14 residues. V was clipped by 1 base and J by 6 bases, with 13 bases between them. CDR3 in DNA: TGTGCCAGCAGCTTAGGGGGTGGGGAAAGCGAGCAGTACTTC. This gives the protein CASSLGGGESEQYF.

V usage is TRBV19 and J usage is TRBJ2-7; weak D call: TRBD2 (6 bases). Germline-derived CDR1 and CDR2 are LNHDA and SQIVND (reference sequence). Trimming shortened V by 1 base and J by 4 bases, and 8 bases separated the two germline ends. The CDR3 covers 13 residues. CDR3 residues: CASSIVEGYEQYF. CDR3 in DNA: TGTGCCAGTAGTATAGTGGAGGGATACGAGCAGTACTTC.

In DNA form, the CDR3 reads TGTGCCAGCAGCCAAGACCCAGGACTAGCGGGACTTTATGGGTACGAGCAGTACTTC. Translating gives CASSQDPGLAGLYGYEQYF. The chain links TRBV14 to TRBJ2-7; 12 bases match TRBD2. Germline V gives CDR1 SGHDN, CDR2 FVKESK. The CDR3 runs to 19 residues. Losses at the gene ends were 0 bases for V and 4 bases for J; bases not matched to a gene: 13.

The chain links TRBV6-1 to TRBJ1-2; D remains unclear. Trimming shortened V by 2 bases and J by 6 bases, and 10 bases separated the two germline ends. This CDR3 comprises 13 residues. Looked up from germline, CDR1 is MNHNS and CDR2 is SASEGT. The CDR3 here is CASSESRVDGYTF. The CDR3 DNA reads TGTGCCAGCAGTGAATCCCGGGTGGATGGCTACACCTTC.

V usage is TRBV10-2 and J usage is TRBJ1-2; D unclear. This CDR3 has 12 amino acids. Germline CDR1 and CDR2: WSHSY and SAAADI. V shed 3 bases and J shed 4 bases, with 6 bases lying between them. In nucleotides, the CDR3 is TGCGCCAGCAGTGACAGCCTCTATGGCTACACCTTC. It codes for CASSDSLYGYTF.

The chain carries TRBV11-2 and TRBJ1-1; D is unresolved. The CDR3 spans 14 residues. The V gene's germline CDR1 is SGHAT and CDR2 FQNNGV. The V and J ends lost 5 bases and 0 bases respectively, with 10 bases between them. CDR3 in DNA: TGTGCCAGCAGCCCCCCACGGGTGAACACTGAAGCTTTCTTT. Protein product: CASSPPRVNTEAFF.

This clone appeared a single time. The CDR3 sequence: CASASGADTQYF. The CDR3 region has the DNA TGTGCCAGCGCTAGCGGGGCAGATACGCAGTATTTT. The chain uses TRBV7-9 and TRBJ2-3; 9 bases agree with TRBD2. The CDR3 loop spans 12 amino acids. CDR1 is SEHNR and CDR2 is FQNEAQ in the germline V gene (reference sequence). Germline trimming cut 8 bases from V and 4 bases from J; bases unmatched to any gene: 1.

This clone was observed a few times. The chain is built from TRBV7-2 and TRBJ1-1; the D gene is possibly TRBD1 (5 bases). Germline CDR1 and CDR2: SGHTA and FQGNSA. The CDR3 consists of 14 residues. Trimming removed 3 bases from V and 4 bases from J, with 12 bases in between. The CDR3 loop is CASSLDMVVTEAFF. CDR3 nucleotides: TGTGCCAGCAGCTTGGACATGGTGGTCACTGAAGCTTTCTTT.

This chain connects TRBV4-2 to TRBJ1-5, with D uncertain. V gave up 0 bases and J gave up 5 bases, with 14 bases separating them. This CDR3 has 16 amino acids. In germline, CDR1 is LGHNA, CDR2 YNFKEQ. CDR3 amino acids: CASSQDTRQPHQPQHF. Here the CDR3 DNA reads TGTGCCAGCAGCCAAGATACACGGCAGCCCCATCAGCCCCAGCATTTT.

The chain combines TRBV2 with TRBJ1-2, with no clear D. Germline V lookup: CDR1 SNHLY, CDR2 FYNNEI. The CDR3 contains 13 residues. The V and J ends lost 1 base and 2 bases respectively, with 5 bases between them. CDR3 in amino acids: CASSEGWNYGYTF. In DNA form, the CDR3 reads TGTGCCAGCAGTGAAGGTTGGAACTATGGCTACACCTTC.

This rearrangement joins TRBV10-1 to TRBJ1-5; 7 bases agree with TRBD1. The CDR3 spans 16 residues. Germline V CDR1 and CDR2: WNHNN, SYGVQD (reference sequence). The V and J ends lost 4 bases and 3 bases, in that order; junction bases with no gene match: 9. CDR3 loop: CASSGKPGQNNQPQHF. CDR3 DNA: TGCGCCAGCAGTGGAAAACCGGGACAGAACAATCAGCCCCAGCATTTT.

The CDR3 bases are TGTGCCAGCAGTGACGATTTTGGGACTGAAGCTTTCTTT. Its translation is CASSDDFGTEAFF. The V call is TRBV25-1, the J call TRBJ1-1; no firm D call. The germline V and J ends were trimmed by 3 bases and 5 bases, with 10 bases remaining between them. The CDR3 is 13 amino acids. The germline V gene encodes CDR1 MGHDK and CDR2 SYGVNS. The whole variable domain, filled in from reference TRBV25-1 and TRBJ1-1, reads EADIYQTPRYLVIGTGKKITLECSQTMGHDKMYWYQQDPGMELHLIHYSYGVNSTEKGDLSSESTVSRIRTEHFPLTLESARPSHTSQYLCASSDDFGTEAFFGQGTRLTVV.

The chain links TRBV7-8 to TRBJ1-1; no clear D. Trimming took 0 bases from V and 1 from J, leaving 21 bases between them. CDR1 is SGHVS and CDR2 is FQNEAQ in the germline V gene. This CDR3 contains 19 residues. This CDR3 is CASSLAHPSLIEKNTEAFF. For the CDR3, the DNA is TGTGCCAGCAGCTTAGCGCACCCATCCTTAATTGAGAAGAACACTGAAGCTTTCTTT.

V and J are TRBV28 and TRBJ2-2; no reliable D call. Trimming left V 1 base short and J 6 bases short, with 6 bases between. CDR1 MDHEN and CDR2 SYDVKM come from the germline V gene. This CDR3 spans 13 amino acids. This CDR3 reads CASSLFDSGELFF. CDR3 in DNA: TGTGCCAGCAGTTTATTTGACTCCGGGGAGCTGTTTTTT.

The chain uses TRBV29-1 and TRBJ2-2, with 10 bases fitting TRBD1. This CDR3 comprises 18 residues. Trimming took 0 bases from V and 6 from J; bases not matched to a gene: 13. CDR1 is SQVTM, CDR2 ANQGSEA, per germline. CDR3 in amino acids: CSVEDPRPGTGVAGELFF. For the CDR3, the DNA is TGCAGCGTTGAAGATCCCCGTCCCGGGACAGGGGTAGCCGGGGAGCTGTTTTTT.